The clone carrying this TCR beta chain was recorded a few times. The record originates from a study of blood T cell repertoires in COVID-19. Study details: Samples taken during acute and convalescent COVID-19 were collected in the United States, Italy and Spain. T cells, B-cell-depleted T cells, or PBMCs supplied cDNA or gDNA.

Seattle researchers signed up patients amid active infection and tracked them longitudinally. Germline trimming cut 0 bases from V and 9 bases from J; bases unmatched to any gene: 6. This CDR3 spans 15 amino acids. Germline V gene data show CDR1 as SGHTA and CDR2 as FQGTGA. Source study methods: Scientists estimated how many nucleated cells there were by amplifying reference gene primers. Here immunoSEQ multiplex PCR was the method, and the copy in TCRdb shows in-frame clones only, minus some. For V, J and clone size, that table is used; D and trimming come from the DNA. The data hold 200,000 to 250,000 clones, with 84% observed a single time.

Sequenced input: peripheral blood. The receptor was isolated from a woman at least 80 years old with COVID-19, enrolled during active disease. The rearrangement links TRBV7-3 to TRBJ2-1, with 9 bases that match TRBD2. CDR3 DNA: TGTGCCAGCAGCTTAACTAGCGGGGGCGATCTTGAGCAGTTCTTC. This encodes CASSLTSGGDLEQFF.